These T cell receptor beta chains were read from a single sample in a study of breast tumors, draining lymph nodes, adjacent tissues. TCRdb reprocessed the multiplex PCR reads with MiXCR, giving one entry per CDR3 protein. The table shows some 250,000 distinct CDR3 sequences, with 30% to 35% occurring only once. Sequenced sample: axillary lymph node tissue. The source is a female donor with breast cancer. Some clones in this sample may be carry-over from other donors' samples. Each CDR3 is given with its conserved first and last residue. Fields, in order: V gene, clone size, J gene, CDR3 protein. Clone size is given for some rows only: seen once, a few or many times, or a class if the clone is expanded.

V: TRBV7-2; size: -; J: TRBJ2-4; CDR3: CASSLAGGAKNIQHF
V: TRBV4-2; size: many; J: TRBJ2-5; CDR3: CASSQSKAGKETQYF
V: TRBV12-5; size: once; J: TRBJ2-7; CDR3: CASGEDGYEQYF
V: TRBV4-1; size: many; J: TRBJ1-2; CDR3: CASSQDGGWDYGYTF
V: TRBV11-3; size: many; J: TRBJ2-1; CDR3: CASSLVGTLSGRALSYNEQFF
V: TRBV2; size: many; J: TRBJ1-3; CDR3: CASSDRRRKRGNTIYF
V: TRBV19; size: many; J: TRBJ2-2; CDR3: CASSTRQGTTGELFF
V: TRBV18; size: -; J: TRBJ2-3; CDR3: CASSQTTPDPTDTQYF
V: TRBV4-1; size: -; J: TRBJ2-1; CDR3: CASSLAGGSYNGQFF
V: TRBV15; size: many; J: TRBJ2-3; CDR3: CATSGGTRTDTQYF
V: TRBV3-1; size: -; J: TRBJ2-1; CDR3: CASSLFGSGEQFF
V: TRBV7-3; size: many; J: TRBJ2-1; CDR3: CASSLGAGGWGNEQFF
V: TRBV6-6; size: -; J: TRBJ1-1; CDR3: CASHPAAAATEAFF
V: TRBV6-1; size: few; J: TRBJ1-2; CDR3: CASSERWGNYGYTF
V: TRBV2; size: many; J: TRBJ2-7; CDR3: CASRNGGSYEQYF
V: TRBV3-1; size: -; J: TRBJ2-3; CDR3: CASSQDIIGSGGPTTQYF
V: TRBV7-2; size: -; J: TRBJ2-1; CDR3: CASSIYLCRAITGAGDYNEQFF
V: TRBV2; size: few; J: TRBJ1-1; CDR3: CASGRGPSTEAFF
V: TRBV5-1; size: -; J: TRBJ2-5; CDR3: CASRPTPSGGQGTQYF
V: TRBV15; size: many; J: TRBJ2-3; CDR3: CATSRDPAGGGRDTQYF
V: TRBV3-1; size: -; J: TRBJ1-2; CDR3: CASSQGRGLDYGYTF
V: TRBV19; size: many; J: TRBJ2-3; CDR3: CATGETSTDTQYF
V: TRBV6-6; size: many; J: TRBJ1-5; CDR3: CASTSGDSNQPQHF
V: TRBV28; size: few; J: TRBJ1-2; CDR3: CASSYPGDDYGYTF
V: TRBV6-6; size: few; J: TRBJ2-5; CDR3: CASGQSDGGYQETQYF
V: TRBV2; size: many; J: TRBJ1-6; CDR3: CASSVGRDYSPLHF
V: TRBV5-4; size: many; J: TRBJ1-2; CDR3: CASSLAGIQGYTF
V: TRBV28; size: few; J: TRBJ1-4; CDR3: CASSSSGTGGGKLFF
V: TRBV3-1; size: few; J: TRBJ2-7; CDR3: CASSQTGPSYEQYF
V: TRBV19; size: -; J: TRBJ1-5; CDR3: CASSLGVNRPQHF
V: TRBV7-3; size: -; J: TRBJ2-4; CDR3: CASSQEGASKNIQYF
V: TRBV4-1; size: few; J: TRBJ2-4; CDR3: CASSQDPSEGTKNIQYF
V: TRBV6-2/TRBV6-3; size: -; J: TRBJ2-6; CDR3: CASENGAGANVLTF
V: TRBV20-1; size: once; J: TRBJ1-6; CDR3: CSAGEGDSPLHF
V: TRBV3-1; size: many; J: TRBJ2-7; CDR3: CASSQAVTYEQYF
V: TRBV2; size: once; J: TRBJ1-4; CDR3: CASSDGGGEKLFF
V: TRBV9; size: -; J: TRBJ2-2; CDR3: CASSVSGLGFYELFF
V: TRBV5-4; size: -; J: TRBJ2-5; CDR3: CASSSEASGGRETQYF
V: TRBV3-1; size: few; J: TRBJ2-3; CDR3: CASSQDTSTTQYF
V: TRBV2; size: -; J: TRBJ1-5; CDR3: CAQGRNQPQHF
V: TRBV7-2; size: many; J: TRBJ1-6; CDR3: CASRDPGTGFSPLHF
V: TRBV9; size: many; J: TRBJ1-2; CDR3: CASSVDPQGNGYTF
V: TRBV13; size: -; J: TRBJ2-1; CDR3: CASSYGTSGYNEQFF
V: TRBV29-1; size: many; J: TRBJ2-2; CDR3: CSVEVGNNGELFF
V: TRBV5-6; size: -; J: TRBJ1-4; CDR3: CASSLSGSHNEKLFF
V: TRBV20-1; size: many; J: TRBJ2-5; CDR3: CSATGGGKETQYF
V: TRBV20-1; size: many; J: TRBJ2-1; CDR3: CSSETSGTYNEQFF
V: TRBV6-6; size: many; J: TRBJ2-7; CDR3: CASTYTDYYEQYF
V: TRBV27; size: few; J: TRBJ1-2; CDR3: CASSSRTGAIGYTF
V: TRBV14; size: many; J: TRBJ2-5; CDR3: CASSPQGMGGETQYF
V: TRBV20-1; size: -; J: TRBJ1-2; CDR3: CSAPTDYGYTF